The 28 T cell receptor beta chains below all came from one sample that was sequenced in a study of metastatic and nonmetastatic thyroid tumors (dated by TCRdb to 2018 to 2021). Preparation of the library involved PCR. Sequencing took place on an Illumina HiSeq 4000. Through fastp at Q25 and MiXCR, TCRdb rebuilt clones from the public reads, retaining in-frame beta chains. Recorded for this sample are 24,000 or so clones; approximately 13% of them occurred a single time. Approximately 17% of the sample belongs to the ten largest clones. None of the patients had been given any treatment before thyroid surgery. The specimen was blood. The receptors originated from a female donor with papillary thyroid cancer or a benign thyroid nodule (not recorded which). Some clones in this sample may be carry-over from other donors' samples.

This clone was seen repeatedly, ten times or more. The chain employs TRBV18 and TRBJ2-1; 9 nucleotides match TRBD1. Per the germline V gene, CDR1 is KGHSH and CDR2 is LQKENI. CDR3 length equals 17 residues. V gave up 3 bases and J gave up 8 bases; unmatched junction bases: 14. This chain's CDR3 is CASSPNQVGTGLHEQFF. CDR3 in DNA: TGTGCCAGCTCACCGAATCAGGTTGGGACAGGGCTCCATGAGCAGTTCTTC.

This clone occurred many times. The V call is TRBV6-2 or TRBV6-3, the J call TRBJ2-3; no firm D call. V shed 1 base and J shed 2 bases, with 10 bases lying between them. The V gene's germline CDR1 is MNHEY and CDR2 SVGEGT. The CDR3 totals 15 residues. In nucleotides, the CDR3 is TGTGCCAGCAGTTACTTCCTCGCGGCCACAGATACGCAGTATTTT. This gives the protein CASSYFLAATDTQYF.

This clone appeared many times. V is TRBV28 and J is TRBJ2-7, with 10 bases identical to TRBD1. Unmatched junction bases numbered 4, after V lost 5 bases and J lost 3 bases. From germline, CDR1 is MDHEN and CDR2 SYDVKM. The CDR3 runs to 14 residues. The CDR3 is CASSPTGGFYEQYF. The CDR3 DNA reads as TGTGCCAGCAGTCCGACAGGGGGCTTCTACGAGCAGTACTTC.

This clone has at least ten counts. The chain links TRBV15 to TRBJ2-1, with 7 bases that match TRBD2. The germline gives CDR1 LNHNV, CDR2 YYDKDF (reference sequence). Unmatched junction bases numbered 5, after V lost 0 bases and J lost 6 bases. The CDR3 spans 15 residues. The CDR3 sequence: CATSRDGDYFNEQFF. Here the CDR3 DNA reads TGTGCCACCAGCAGAGATGGGGACTACTTCAATGAGCAGTTCTTC.

The CDR3 protein is CASGAQGDNYGYTF. The CDR3 DNA is TGTGCCAGCGGGGCGCAGGGGGATAACTATGGCTACACCTTC. The V gene is TRBV28, the J gene TRBJ1-2; 7 positions match TRBD1. Germline V gene sequence: CDR1 MDHEN, CDR2 SYDVKM. The CDR3 totals 14 residues. J gave up 1 base and V 8 bases, and 7 bases lay outside the gene matches.

This clone came up a few times. The chain is built from TRBV15 and TRBJ2-7; D gene ambiguous. The CDR3 has 12 residues. Trimming stripped 11 bases from V and 2 bases from J, with 13 bases between. The germline CDR1 and CDR2 sequences are LNHNV and YYDKDF (reference sequence). The CDR3 sequence is CAASRVPYEQYF. CDR3 DNA sequence: TGTGCCGCAAGCAGAGTACCCTACGAGCAGTACTTC.

This clone was recorded at least ten times. The CDR3 DNA reads TGTGCCAGCAGCCGGGACTCGAACACCGGGGAGCTGTTTTTT. Its protein product is CASSRDSNTGELFF. This chain uses TRBV11-3 with TRBJ2-2; TRBD2 is a possible D gene (6 bases). The CDR3 is 14 amino acids. V lost 5 bases and J lost 0, with 7 bases in between. Germline loops: CDR1 SGHNT, CDR2 YENEEA. The whole variable domain, remainder taken from reference TRBV11-3 and TRBJ2-2, is EAGVVQSPRYKIIEKKQPVAFWCNPISGHNTLYWYLQNLGQGPELLIRYENEEAVDDSQLPKDRFSAERLKGVDSTLKIQPAELGDSAVYLCASSRDSNTGELFFGEGSRLTVL.

This rearrangement joins TRBV30 to TRBJ1-5; D unclear. Trimming left V 0 bases short and J 4 bases short, with 7 bases between. The germline V gene encodes CDR1 GTSNPN and CDR2 SVGIG (reference sequence). The CDR3 is made up of 13 amino acids. The chain's CDR3 is CAWSVRANQPQHF. Here the CDR3 DNA reads TGTGCCTGGAGTGTACGTGCGAATCAGCCCCAGCATTTT.

The chain joins TRBV6-1 to TRBJ2-1, with TRBD2 matching 10 bases. This CDR3 comprises 14 residues. Germline trimming cut 2 bases from V and 5 bases from J; bases unmatched to any gene: 0. The germline V gene has CDR1 MNHNS and CDR2 SASEGT. Here the CDR3 DNA reads TGTGCCAGCAGTGAACTAGCGGGAGACAATGAGCAGTTCTTC. Protein product: CASSELAGDNEQFF.

In this sample, this clone turned up many times. V is TRBV6-2 or TRBV6-3 and J is TRBJ1-2; 7 positions agree with TRBD1. Trimming took 6 bases from V and 8 from J; bases not matched to a gene: 6. This CDR3 region has 12 residues. Germline CDR1 MNHEY, CDR2 SVGEGT. CDR3 DNA sequence: TGTGCCAGCAGGACGAGGGGGCAAGGCTACACCTTC. The encoded protein is CASRTRGQGYTF.

In its sample, this clone ranks as medium-sized (0.01 to 0.1%). This chain uses TRBV6-1 with TRBJ2-1; D gene ambiguous. Germline V gene data show CDR1 as MNHNS and CDR2 as SASEGT. This CDR3 has 13 amino acids. V was shortened by 4 bases and J by 1 base, with 5 bases between the two germline ends. CDR3 bases: TGTGCCAGCAGTGGCGCTTCCTACAATGAGCAGTTCTTC. It is translated as CASSGASYNEQFF.

In its sample, this clone was seen many times. This rearrangement joins TRBV7-9 to TRBJ2-5; possibly TRBD2 for D (5 bases). Deletions cut 1 base from V and 1 base from J, with 10 bases between. Germline CDR1 reads SEHNR; CDR2 reads FQNEAQ (reference sequence). The CDR3 is 15 amino acids. CDR3 in amino acids: CASSLGLGSQETQYF. CDR3 sequence (DNA): TGTGCCAGCAGCTTAGGTCTGGGGAGCCAAGAGACCCAGTACTTC.

This clone was recorded at least ten times. In the same sample, other DNA sequences code for this CDR3. The chain couples TRBV7-7 to TRBJ2-7, with D possibly TRBD1 on 5 matching bases. V lost 5 bases and J 7 bases, leaving 18 bases between the germline ends. Germline V CDR1 and CDR2: SSHAT, FNYEAQ (reference sequence). CDR3 length: 14 amino acids. The CDR3 is CASSPSAQGREQYF. In DNA form, the CDR3 reads TGTGCCAGCAGCCCATCGGCGCAGGGTAGGGAGCAGTACTTC.

This clone was counted ten times or more. The chain employs TRBV2 and TRBJ1-4; maybe TRBD1 (6 bases). There are 16 residues in the CDR3. The ends were cut back, 0 bases at V and 5 bases at J, with 13 bases in the middle. Germline CDR1 is SNHLY and CDR2 is FYNNEI. CDR3 DNA: TGTGCCAGCAGTGAAGCGATGACAGGCTTAAATGAAAAACTGTTTTTT. This gives the protein CASSEAMTGLNEKLFF.

On this clone itself: Possible read error: a much larger clone is one base away. This chain links TRBV11-1 with TRBJ2-1, with TRBD1 as a possible D gene (6 bases). The CDR3 covers 15 residues. Trimming took off 4 bases at V and 12 bases at J, with 22 bases between the two ends. Looked up from germline, CDR1 is SGHAT and CDR2 is FQDESV (reference sequence). The DNA for the CDR3 is TGTGCCAGCAGCTACAACAGGGTTCCCTTTTGTGGGCAGTTCTTC. As protein: CASSYNRVPFCGQFF.

This clone occurred many times. V gene TRBV3-1 combines with J gene TRBJ2-5, with 10 bases identical to TRBD2. Germline loops: CDR1 LGHDT, CDR2 YNNKEL (reference sequence). The CDR3 loop spans 16 amino acids. Germline trimming cut 5 bases from V and 8 bases from J; bases unmatched to any gene: 14. The CDR3, as DNA: TGTGCCAGCAGCTCCCCAGCAAGCGGGAGGGGAGGAACCCAGTACTTC. It encodes CASSSPASGRGGTQYF.

The sample holds many counts of this clone. Just one base apart from a much larger clone, this may be a read error. This sequence joins TRBV30 and TRBJ2-3, with D possibly TRBD1 on 6 matching bases. The CDR3 runs 13 residues. CDR1 is GTSNPN and CDR2 is SVGIG in the germline V gene (reference sequence). The CDR3 DNA is TGTGCCTGGGGTGTAGGGGGAACAGATACGCAGTATTTT. Translation: CAWGVGGTDTQYF. The variable domain in full, completed from reference TRBV30 and TRBJ2-3, reads SQTIHQWPATLVQPVGSPLSLECTVEGTSNPNLYWYRQAAGRGLQLLFYSVGIGQISSEVPQNLSASRPQDRQFILSSKKLLLSDSGFYLCAWGVGGTDTQYFGPGTRLTVL.

This clone was counted at least ten times. This chain uses TRBV5-5 with TRBJ2-7; D is undetermined. V was shortened by 2 bases and J by 3 bases, with 15 bases between the two germline ends. This CDR3 has 15 residues. The germline V gene encodes CDR1 SGHKS and CDR2 YYEKEE (reference sequence). CDR3 DNA sequence: TGTGCCAGCAGCTTTGGGATCCAGGAATACTACGAGCAGTACTTC. Its translation: CASSFGIQEYYEQYF.

Ten or more counts support this clone. This chain links TRBV7-9 with TRBJ2-7; D gene ambiguous. CDR3 length: 11 residues. V was cut by 5 bases and J by 5 bases, with 7 bases left in between. The germline V gene encodes CDR1 SEHNR and CDR2 FQNEAQ (reference sequence). The CDR3 sequence: CASSLTHEQYF. In DNA, the CDR3 is TGTGCCAGCAGCCTAACCCACGAGCAGTACTTC.

This clone occurred many times. The chain joins TRBV7-6 to TRBJ2-1; 10 bases are shared with TRBD2. J gave up 7 bases and V 8 bases, and 8 bases lay outside the gene matches. CDR1 is SGHVS and CDR2 is FNYEAQ in the germline V gene. This CDR3 spans 14 amino acids. The CDR3 region has the DNA TGTGCCAGCGGCCTAGCGGGAGATTGGAATGAGCAGTTCTTC. This gives the protein CASGLAGDWNEQFF. Variable domain in full (rest from reference TRBV7-6 and TRBJ2-1): GAGVSQSPRYKVTKRGQDVALRCDPISGHVSLYWYRQALGQGPEFLTYFNYEAQQDKSGLPNDRFSAERPEGSISTLTIQRTEQRDSAMYRCASGLAGDWNEQFFGPGTRLTVL.

The chain employs TRBV11-2 and TRBJ1-6, with D tentatively TRBD1 (6 bases). The CDR3 sequence is 15 residues long. The V end lost 5 bases, the J end lost 10 bases, and 18 bases lay between the germline ends. Germline V gene lookup returns CDR1 SGHAT and CDR2 FQNNGV. The CDR3 here is CASSPSGHLKSPLHF. The CDR3 region has the DNA TGTGCCAGCAGCCCGTCGGGACATTTAAAATCACCCCTCCACTTT.

This clone has at least ten counts. The V call is TRBV4-1, the J call TRBJ2-6, with D possibly being TRBD1 (5 bases). This CDR3 is built from 19 residues. Germline V gene lookup returns CDR1 MGHRA and CDR2 YSYEKL. The ends were cut back, 0 bases at V and 0 bases at J, with 15 bases in the middle. CDR3 nucleotide sequence: TGCGCCAGCAGCCAAGATCATGGGGCGACCTACTCTGGGGCCAACGTCCTGACTTTC. This codes for CASSQDHGATYSGANVLTF.

The J gene is TRBJ2-2, the V gene TRBV28; TRBD2 might be the D (5 bases). Trimming removed 2 bases at V and 7 bases at J, with 11 bases between. This CDR3 has 14 residues. Germline-derived CDR1 and CDR2 are MDHEN and SYDVKM. The DNA for the CDR3 is TGTGCCAGCAGTTTAGGACTGCAAGTCGGGGAGCTGTTTTTT. Translation: CASSLGLQVGELFF.

The sample holds many counts of this clone. The gene calls are TRBV7-3 and TRBJ2-1, with 10 bases lining up with TRBD2. Germline V gene sequence: CDR1 SGHTA, CDR2 FQGTGA. The length of the CDR3 is 17 residues. The V gene end was trimmed by 5 bases and the J gene end by 7 bases; junction bases not matched to a gene: 14. The CDR3 here is CASSLSPAGLALNEQFF. The DNA for the CDR3 is TGTGCCAGCAGCCTCAGTCCGGCGGGACTAGCGTTAAATGAGCAGTTCTTC.

This clone showed up many times. Being one base from a much bigger clone, this may be a read error. The rearrangement links TRBV20-1 to TRBJ1-2, with 7 bases fitting TRBD1. This CDR3 comprises 13 residues. Germline values: CDR1 DFQATT, CDR2 SNEGSKA (reference sequence). CDR3 nucleotide sequence: TGCAGTGCTCTTGACAGGGCCCCCTATAGCTACACCTTC. It translates to CSALDRAPYSYTF.

This clone was observed many times. V and J are TRBV20-1 and TRBJ2-7, with 15 bases lining up with TRBD2. This CDR3 comprises 15 residues. V lost 3 bases to trimming and J lost 1 base; unmatched junction nucleotides: 1. Germline-derived CDR1 and CDR2 are DFQATT and SNEGSKA (reference sequence). CDR3 DNA sequence: TGCAGTGCTAGGGGACTAGCGGGAGGATCCTACGAGCAGTACTTC. As protein: CSARGLAGGSYEQYF.

This clone appeared many times. J is TRBJ2-1 and V is TRBV4-1; 12 bases align to TRBD2. V trimming: 7 bases; J trimming: 4 bases; junction bases outside the gene matches: 5. The CDR3 sequence is 15 residues long. CDR1 MGHRA and CDR2 YSYEKL come from the germline V gene. The CDR3, as DNA: TGCGCCAGCACCAAGCTAGCGGGAGGGTACAATGAGCAGTTCTTC. It translates to CASTKLAGGYNEQFF.

This clone came up many times. This chain links TRBV30 with TRBJ2-3, with D possibly being TRBD2 (5 bases). The CDR3 consists of 13 residues. Germline V gene data show CDR1 as GTSNPN and CDR2 as SVGIG (reference sequence). The germline V and J ends were trimmed by 5 bases and 0 bases, with 9 bases remaining between them. CDR3 loop: CAWARGSTDTQYF. CDR3 nucleotides: TGTGCCTGGGCCCGGGGAAGCACAGATACGCAGTATTTT. Based on the CDR3 plus reference TRBV30 and TRBJ2-3, the full variable domain is SQTIHQWPATLVQPVGSPLSLECTVEGTSNPNLYWYRQAAGRGLQLLFYSVGIGQISSEVPQNLSASRPQDRQFILSSKKLLLSDSGFYLCAWARGSTDTQYFGPGTRLTVL.